Given below is one T cell receptor (beta chain) in context. The germline V gene has CDR1 MNHEY and CDR2 SVGEGT. The CDR3 consists of 14 residues. With 11 bases clipped from V and 0 bases from J, the junction kept 4 bases outside the gene matches. Both iRepertoire HTBI primers and Arm-PCR of CDR3 regions were used to build the TCR beta libraries. TCRdb called the multiplex PCR reads again in MiXCR, with one record for every CDR3 protein. The data show about 450,000 distinct CDR3 sequences, around 13% seen once. Time point here: newly diagnosed GD, antithyroid drugs for less than 3 months. Isolated PBMC RNA provided the starting material for the TCR library. These data come from a study of regulatory T cells in long-lasting Graves disease. These data were also filed under a second study, of T cells in Graves' hyperthyroidism and ophthalmopathy. As reported in that work: HTBI primers were used for first-round RT-PCR of the TCR CDR3. In the blood, most expanded thyroid clonotypes above 0.001 appeared as well.

This sample comprised peripheral blood mononuclear cells (PBMCs), obtained at new diagnosis, from a patient treated with antithyroid drugs. This receptor was obtained from a woman in her 50s with Graves disease. This rearrangement joins TRBV6-2 or TRBV6-3 to TRBJ2-6; the match to TRBD1 covers 7 bases. Here the CDR3 DNA reads TGTGCCGCAGACAGGGCCTCTGGGGCCAACGTCCTGACTTTC. It specifies CAADRASGANVLTF.